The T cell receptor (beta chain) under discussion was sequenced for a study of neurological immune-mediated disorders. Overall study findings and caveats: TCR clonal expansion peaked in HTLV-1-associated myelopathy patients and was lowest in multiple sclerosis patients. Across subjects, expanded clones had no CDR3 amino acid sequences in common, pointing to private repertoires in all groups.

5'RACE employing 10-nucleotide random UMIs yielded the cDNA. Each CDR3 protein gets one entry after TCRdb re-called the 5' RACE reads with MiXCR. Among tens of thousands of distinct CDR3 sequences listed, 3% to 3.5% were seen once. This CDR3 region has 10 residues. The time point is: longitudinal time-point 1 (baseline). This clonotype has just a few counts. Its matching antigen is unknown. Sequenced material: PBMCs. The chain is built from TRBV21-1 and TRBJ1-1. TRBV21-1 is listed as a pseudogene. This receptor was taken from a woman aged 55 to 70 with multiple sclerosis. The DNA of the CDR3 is TGTGCCAGCAGCAAGCCTGAAGCTTTCTTT. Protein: CASSKPEAFF.